The 4 T cell receptor beta chains reported below all come from one sample, sequenced in a study of T cells in Graves' hyperthyroidism and ophthalmopathy. The CDR3 regions of TCR beta were amplified from RNA transcripts. With the HTBI primer set, the TCR CDR3 went through a first round of RT-PCR. TCRdb redid the calling of the multiplex PCR reads with MiXCR, one entry per CDR3 protein. The sample has approximately 610,000 distinct CDR3 sequences; approximately 16% are singletons. The sequencing input was blood. These receptors originate from a woman aged 18-29 years with Graves' hyperthyroidism.

This sequence joins TRBV19 and TRBJ2-3; D gene uncertain. Trimming shortened V by 3 bases and J by 3 bases, and 4 bases separated the two germline ends. This CDR3 has 12 residues. Germline CDR1 and CDR2: LNHDA and SQIVND (reference sequence). CDR3 in DNA: TGTGCCAGTAGTATGCTGACAGATACGCAGTATTTT. Residues: CASSMLTDTQYF. Complete variable domain (other parts from reference TRBV19 and TRBJ2-3): DGGITQSPKYLFRKEGQNVTLSCEQNLNHDAMYWYRQDPGQGLRLIYYSQIVNDFQKGDIAEGYSVSREKKESFPLTVTSAQKNPTAFYLCASSMLTDTQYFGPGTRLTVL.

The chain combines TRBV7-9 with TRBJ1-2, with 8 bases identical to TRBD1. This CDR3 comprises 14 residues. Germline trimming cut 1 base from V and 6 bases from J; bases unmatched to any gene: 4. CDR1 is SEHNR, CDR2 FQNEAQ, per germline (reference sequence). CDR3 protein: CASSLGTGLDGYTF. In DNA, the CDR3 is TGTGCCAGCAGCTTAGGGACAGGGCTGGATGGCTACACCTTC.

The sample holds many counts of this clonotype. The chain joins TRBV20-1 to TRBJ1-6; TRBD1 might be the D (6 bases). There are 16 residues in the CDR3. Germline loops: CDR1 DFQATT, CDR2 SNEGSKA (reference sequence). The germline V and J ends were trimmed by 6 bases and 6 bases, with 21 bases remaining between them. This CDR3 is CSAPEGSGGRNSPLHF. CDR3 nucleotides: TGCAGTGCGCCTGAGGGGTCTGGGGGCCGTAATTCACCCCTCCACTTT.

The CDR3: CASSIDDRSAGNQPQHF. The CDR3 bases are TGTGCCAGTAGTATTGATGACCGCTCAGCGGGCAATCAGCCCCAGCATTTT. The chain carries TRBV19 and TRBJ1-5; the D is unclear. The V gene's germline CDR1 is LNHDA and CDR2 SQIVND (reference sequence). V was trimmed by 3 bases and J by 2 bases, leaving 17 bases between them. The CDR3 is made up of 17 amino acids. Combining the CDR3 with reference TRBV19 and TRBJ1-5 gives the whole variable domain DGGITQSPKYLFRKEGQNVTLSCEQNLNHDAMYWYRQDPGQGLRLIYYSQIVNDFQKGDIAEGYSVSREKKESFPLTVTSAQKNPTAFYLCASSIDDRSAGNQPQHFGDGTRLSIL.